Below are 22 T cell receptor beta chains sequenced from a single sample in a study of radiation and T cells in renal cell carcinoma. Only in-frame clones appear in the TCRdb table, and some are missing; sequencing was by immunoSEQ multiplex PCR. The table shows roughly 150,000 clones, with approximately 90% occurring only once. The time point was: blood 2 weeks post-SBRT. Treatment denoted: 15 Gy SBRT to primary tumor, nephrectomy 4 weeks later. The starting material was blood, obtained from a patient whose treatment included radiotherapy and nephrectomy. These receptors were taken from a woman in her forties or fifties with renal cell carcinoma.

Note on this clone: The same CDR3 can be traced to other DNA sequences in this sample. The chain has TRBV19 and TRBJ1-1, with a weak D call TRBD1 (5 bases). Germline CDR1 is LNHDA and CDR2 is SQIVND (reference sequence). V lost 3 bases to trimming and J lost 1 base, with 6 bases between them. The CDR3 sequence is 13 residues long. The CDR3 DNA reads TGTGCCAGTAGTATGGGGCAGAACACTGAAGCTTTCTTT. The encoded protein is CASSMGQNTEAFF.

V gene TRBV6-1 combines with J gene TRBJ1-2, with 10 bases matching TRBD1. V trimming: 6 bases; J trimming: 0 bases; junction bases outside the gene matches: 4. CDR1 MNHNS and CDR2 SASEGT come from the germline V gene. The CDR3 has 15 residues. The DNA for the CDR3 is TGTGCCAGCAGCGCCGGGACAGGGGCTAACTATGGCTACACCTTC. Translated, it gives CASSAGTGANYGYTF.

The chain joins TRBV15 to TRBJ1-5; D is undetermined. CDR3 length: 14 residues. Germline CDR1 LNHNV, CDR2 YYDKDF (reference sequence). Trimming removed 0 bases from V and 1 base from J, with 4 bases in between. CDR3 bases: TGTGCCACCAGCAGAGATTCGAGCAATCAGCCCCAGCATTTT. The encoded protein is CATSRDSSNQPQHF.

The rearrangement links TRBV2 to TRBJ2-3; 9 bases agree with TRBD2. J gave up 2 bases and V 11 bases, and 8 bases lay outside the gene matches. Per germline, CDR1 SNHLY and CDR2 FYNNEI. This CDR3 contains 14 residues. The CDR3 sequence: CALARGGYTDTQYF. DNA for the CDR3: TGTGCCCTAGCGCGGGGGGGATACACAGATACGCAGTATTTT.

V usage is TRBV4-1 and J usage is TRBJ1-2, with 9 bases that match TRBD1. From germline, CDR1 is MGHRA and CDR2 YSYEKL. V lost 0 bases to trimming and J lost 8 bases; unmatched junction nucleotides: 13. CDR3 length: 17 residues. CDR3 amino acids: CASSQDYRGQGAGGYTF. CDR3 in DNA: TGCGCCAGCAGCCAAGATTACAGGGGGCAGGGGGCAGGAGGCTACACCTTC.

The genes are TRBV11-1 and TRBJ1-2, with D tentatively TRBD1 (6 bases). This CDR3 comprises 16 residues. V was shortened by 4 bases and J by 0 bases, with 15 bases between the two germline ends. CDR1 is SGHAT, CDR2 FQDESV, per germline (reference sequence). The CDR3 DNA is TGTGCCAGCAGCTCAGTCGACGGGGGCCCTAACTATGGCTACACCTTC. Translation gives CASSSVDGGPNYGYTF.

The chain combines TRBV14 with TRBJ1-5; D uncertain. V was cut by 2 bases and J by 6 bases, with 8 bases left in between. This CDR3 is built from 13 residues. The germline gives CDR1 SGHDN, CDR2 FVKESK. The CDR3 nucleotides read TGTGCCAGCAGCCAATCAGAGAGTCAGCCCCAGCATTTT. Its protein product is CASSQSESQPQHF.

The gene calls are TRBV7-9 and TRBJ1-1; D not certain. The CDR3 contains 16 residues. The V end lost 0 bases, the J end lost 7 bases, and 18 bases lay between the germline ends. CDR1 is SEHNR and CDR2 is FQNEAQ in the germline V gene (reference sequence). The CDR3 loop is CASSLAGLGNMGEAFF. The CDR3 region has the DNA TGTGCCAGCAGCTTAGCAGGGCTTGGGAACATGGGTGAAGCTTTCTTT.

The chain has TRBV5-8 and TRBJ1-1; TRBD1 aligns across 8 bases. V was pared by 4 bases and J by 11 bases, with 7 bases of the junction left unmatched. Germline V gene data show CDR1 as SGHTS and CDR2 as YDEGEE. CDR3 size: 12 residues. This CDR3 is CASSPWTGNAFF. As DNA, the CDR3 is TGTGCCAGCAGCCCCTGGACAGGGAATGCTTTCTTT.

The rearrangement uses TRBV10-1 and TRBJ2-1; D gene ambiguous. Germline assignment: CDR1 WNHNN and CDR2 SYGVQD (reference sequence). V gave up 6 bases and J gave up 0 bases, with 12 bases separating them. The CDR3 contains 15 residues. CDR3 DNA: TGCGCCAGCAGCGAAGGAATAAACTCCTACAATGAGCAGTTCTTC. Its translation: CASSEGINSYNEQFF.

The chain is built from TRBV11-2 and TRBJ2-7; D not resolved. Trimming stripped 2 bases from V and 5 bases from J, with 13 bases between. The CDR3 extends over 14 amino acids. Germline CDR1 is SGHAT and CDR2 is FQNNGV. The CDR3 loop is CASSLSSPGHEQYF. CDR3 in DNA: TGTGCCAGCAGCTTATCCTCCCCGGGCCACGAGCAGTACTTC.

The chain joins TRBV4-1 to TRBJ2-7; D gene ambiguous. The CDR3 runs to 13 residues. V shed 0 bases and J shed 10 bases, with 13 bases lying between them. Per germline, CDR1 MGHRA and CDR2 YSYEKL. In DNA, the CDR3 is TGCGCCAGCAGCCAAGATGACGGCTACGTTCAGTACTTC. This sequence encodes CASSQDDGYVQYF.

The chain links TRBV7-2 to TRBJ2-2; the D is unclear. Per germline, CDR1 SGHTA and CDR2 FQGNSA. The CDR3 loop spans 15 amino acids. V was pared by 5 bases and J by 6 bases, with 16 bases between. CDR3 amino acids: CASSLRQNPPGELFF. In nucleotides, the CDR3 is TGTGCCAGCAGCCTCCGCCAAAACCCCCCCGGGGAGCTGTTTTTT.

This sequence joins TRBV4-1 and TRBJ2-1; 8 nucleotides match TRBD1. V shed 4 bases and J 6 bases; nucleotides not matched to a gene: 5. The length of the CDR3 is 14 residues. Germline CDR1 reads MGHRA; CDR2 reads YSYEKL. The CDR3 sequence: CASSRTGNRNEQFF. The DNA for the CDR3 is TGCGCCAGCAGCCGGACAGGGAATCGCAATGAGCAGTTCTTC.

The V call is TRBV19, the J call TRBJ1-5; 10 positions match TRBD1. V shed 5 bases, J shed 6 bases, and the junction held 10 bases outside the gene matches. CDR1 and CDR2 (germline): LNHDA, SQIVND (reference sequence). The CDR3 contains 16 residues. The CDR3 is CASSPQDRGLGQPQHF. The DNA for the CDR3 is TGTGCCAGTAGTCCTCAAGACAGGGGGCTGGGTCAGCCCCAGCATTTT.

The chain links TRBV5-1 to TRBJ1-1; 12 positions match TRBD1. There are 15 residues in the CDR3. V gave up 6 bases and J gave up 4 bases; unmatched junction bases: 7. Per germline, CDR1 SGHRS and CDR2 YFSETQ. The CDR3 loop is CASTGTGGAGTEAFF. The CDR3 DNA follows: TGCGCCAGCACCGGGACAGGGGGCGCGGGCACTGAAGCTTTCTTT. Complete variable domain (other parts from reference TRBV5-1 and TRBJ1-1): KAGVTQTPRYLIKTRGQQVTLSCSPISGHRSVSWYQQTPGQGLQFLFEYFSETQRNKGNFPGRFSGRQFSNSRSEMNVSTLELGDSALYLCASTGTGGAGTEAFFGQGTRLTVV.

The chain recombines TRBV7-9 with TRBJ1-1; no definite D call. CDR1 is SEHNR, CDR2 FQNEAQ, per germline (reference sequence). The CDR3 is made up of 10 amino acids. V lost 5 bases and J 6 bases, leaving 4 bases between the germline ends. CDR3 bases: TGTGCCAGCAGCAACTCTGAAGCTTTCTTT. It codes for CASSNSEAFF.

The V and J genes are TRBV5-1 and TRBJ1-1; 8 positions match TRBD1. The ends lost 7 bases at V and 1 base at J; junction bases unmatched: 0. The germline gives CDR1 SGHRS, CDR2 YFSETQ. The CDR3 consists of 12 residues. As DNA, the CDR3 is TGCGCCAGCGGGACAGGGAACACTGAAGCTTTCTTT. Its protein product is CASGTGNTEAFF.

The CDR3 protein is CASSPGQLTGDEQFF. The CDR3 DNA follows: TGTGCCAGCTCACCAGGGCAGCTAACGGGGGATGAGCAGTTCTTC. This chain joins TRBV18 and TRBJ2-1, with D perhaps matching TRBD2 (6 bases). This CDR3 comprises 15 residues. Germline lookup yields CDR1 KGHSH and CDR2 LQKENI. V was pared by 2 bases and J by 8 bases, with 16 bases between.

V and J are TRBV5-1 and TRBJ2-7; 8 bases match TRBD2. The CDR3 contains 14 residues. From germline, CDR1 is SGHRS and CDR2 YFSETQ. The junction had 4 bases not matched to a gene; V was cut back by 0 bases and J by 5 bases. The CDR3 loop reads CASSLDRGGNEQYF. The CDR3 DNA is TGCGCCAGCAGCTTGGACCGGGGGGGCAACGAGCAGTACTTC. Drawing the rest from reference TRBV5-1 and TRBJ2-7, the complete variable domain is KAGVTQTPRYLIKTRGQQVTLSCSPISGHRSVSWYQQTPGQGLQFLFEYFSETQRNKGNFPGRFSGRQFSNSRSEMNVSTLELGDSALYLCASSLDRGGNEQYFGPGTRLTVT.

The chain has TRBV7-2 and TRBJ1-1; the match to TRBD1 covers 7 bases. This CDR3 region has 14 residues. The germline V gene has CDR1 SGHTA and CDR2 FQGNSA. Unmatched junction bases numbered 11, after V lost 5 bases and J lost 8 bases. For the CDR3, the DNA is TGTGCCAGCAGCAACTTCGGGACAGTCCCCGAAGCTTTCTTT. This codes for CASSNFGTVPEAFF.

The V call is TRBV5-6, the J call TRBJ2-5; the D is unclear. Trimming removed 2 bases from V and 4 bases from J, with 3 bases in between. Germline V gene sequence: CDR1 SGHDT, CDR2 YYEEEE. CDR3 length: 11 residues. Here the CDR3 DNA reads TGTGCCAGCAGCTTTCGAGAGACCCAGTACTTC. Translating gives CASSFRETQYF.